The 3 T cell receptor beta chains listed next were all sequenced from one sample in a study of T cells after posttransplantation cyclophosphamide. Treatment was busulfan-fludarabine conditioning, a marrow graft, and cyclophosphamide on days +3 and +4. Profiled with immunoSEQ multiplex PCR; TCRdb holds only in-frame clones, not every one. Altogether roughly 11,000 clones are present, around nine tenths being singletons, with the ten largest covering 3% to 4.5%. The sequences come from PBMCs, collected after allogeneic stem cell transplant with posttransplant cyclophosphamide. These receptor sequences come from a female patient between 25 and 45 years old who received an allogeneic stem cell transplant from an unrelated donor, was CMV-positive, and had no GVHD. Some T cells here may be from the graft donor.

The CDR3 DNA is TGTGCCATCAGTGTGGGAGGGATTGACACCATATATTTT. Translated, it gives CAISVGGIDTIYF. The chain combines TRBV10-3 with TRBJ1-3; D not resolved. The CDR3 spans 13 residues. Germline V gene lookup returns CDR1 ENHRY and CDR2 SYGVKD. V was cut by 4 bases and J by 8 bases, with 12 bases left in between.

The genes are TRBV4-1 and TRBJ1-2; D is undetermined. Per the germline V gene, CDR1 is MGHRA and CDR2 is YSYEKL. The CDR3 consists of 14 residues. Trimming took 2 bases from V and 5 from J, leaving 12 bases between them. In DNA form, the CDR3 reads TGCGCCAGCAGCCAAAAAGCGGAGGGTTATGGCTACACCTTC. Encoded protein: CASSQKAEGYGYTF.

The V and J genes are TRBV27 and TRBJ2-1; 9 nucleotides agree with TRBD2. With 10 bases clipped from V and 1 base from J, the junction kept 14 bases outside the gene matches. Germline V CDR1 and CDR2: MNHEY, SMNVEV (reference sequence). The CDR3 is 17 amino acids. CDR3: CAIGPAGGSLSYNEQFF. CDR3 sequence (DNA): TGTGCCATCGGACCAGCGGGAGGATCATTATCCTACAATGAGCAGTTCTTC.